This entry describes one TCR beta chain. This clone has just one count. Which antigen it targets is not known. Nothing much larger sits one base from this clone, and base qualities are not available. The sample is drawn from a study of blood T cell repertoires in COVID-19 (TCRdb year 2020). About the study as a whole: The collaborator samples originated in the United States, Italy and Spain and spanned the acute and convalescent phases of COVID-19. The material from the prospective study consisted of cDNA or gDNA derived from T cells, B-cell-depleted T cells, or PBMCs. Subjects who had been exposed to COVID-19, were actively infected with it, or had recovered from it provided the deeply sampled blood TCRbeta repertoires that made up the dataset. The repertoires were made available in a free public database intended to serve as a resource for research on the immune response to SARS-CoV-2. The samples were drawn from two sources: the first 160 participants of the ongoing ImmuneRACE study, and approximately 1,300 subjects contributed by 6 global collaborators. Nearly every sample came with metadata listing a de-identified subject ID, COVID-19 status, age in years and sex. Where HLA class I and class II types were available, the types were taken from metadata supplied by the sample provider, not from assay-based typing.

TCRbeta CDR3 regions were amplified from genomic DNA by means of the immunoSEQ Assay, a bias-controlled multiplex PCR. The original pipeline was this. Within the assay, amplification of reference gene primers was used to estimate how many nucleated cells each sample contained. Sequence reads were collapsed and filtered to measure the absolute abundance of every unique TCRbeta CDR3 rearrangement. For each sample, productive Simpson clonality was calculated as the square root of Simpson's diversity index over productive rearrangements. TCRdb stores this immuneACCESS table with in-frame sequences only. Part of the clones is absent; in the studies checked, under half of the shortfall reflects unresolved V genes, and no reason is known for the rest. From that table come the V and J calls and clone size; the DNA was used to work out D and trimming. This sample comprises about 180,000 clones, nearly 90% of them detected only once. The biggest ten clones account for 1.9% of the sample.

Samples from volunteer blood donors who had recovered from COVID-19 were contributed by a second Seattle source. Whole blood was collected in K2EDTA tubes by collaborating institutions according to the institutions' own protocols. For TCRbeta analysis, collaborator samples were shipped as frozen whole blood, as isolated PBMCs, or as DNA extracted from either sample type. What the authors observed across the whole study: Clinical and demographic metadata were provided uncurated, with the amount varying by source and participant.

The TCR sequence derives from a man younger than 35 who had recovered from COVID-19. Sequencing was carried out using peripheral blood.

The CDR3 has the sequence CASSLARDYEQYF. The nucleotides read TGTGCCAGCAGCTTAGCGAGGGACTACGAGCAGTACTTC. The sequence links TRBV7-6 to TRBJ2-7; the D region possibly corresponds to TRBD2 (5 bases align). From cysteine to phenylalanine, the CDR3 is 13 amino acids long. The DNA shown is the 39-base CDR3, in frame from base 1. The germline V gene yields SGHVS for CDR1 and FNYEAQ for CDR2. V is pared back by 0 bases and J by 3 bases, with 6 bases lying between the germline termini.